The 5 T cell receptor beta chains below were found in one sample sequenced in a study of T cell changes during pregnancy in multiple sclerosis. Using immunoSEQ multiplex PCR, the repertoire was profiled, and TCRdb retains in-frame clones only, with some absent. The sample lists roughly 45,000 clones; about 90% were seen once. The specimen was CD8+ T cells from peripheral blood mononuclear cells, collected after pregnancy. These receptor sequences come from a female donor with multiple sclerosis, enrolled in a pregnancy study.

The chain employs TRBV27 and TRBJ2-1; TRBD1 is a possible D gene (6 bases). There are 12 residues in the CDR3. Per the germline V gene, CDR1 is MNHEY and CDR2 is SMNVEV (reference sequence). V lost 6 bases to trimming and J lost 8 bases, with 11 bases between them. The CDR3 loop reads CASSLQGDEQFF. As DNA, the CDR3 is TGTGCCAGCAGCCTACAGGGAGATGAGCAGTTCTTC.

CDR3 amino acids: CASSDLFPGTSGTDTQYF. CDR3 DNA sequence: TGTGCCAGCTCGGATCTATTCCCCGGGACTAGTGGGACAGATACGCAGTATTTT. The J gene is TRBJ2-3, the V gene TRBV18; 8 nucleotides align to TRBD2. The CDR3 contains 18 residues. Unmatched junction bases numbered 17, after V lost 6 bases and J lost 3 bases. Germline CDR1 KGHSH, CDR2 LQKENI.

The rearrangement links TRBV7-8 to TRBJ1-5; 9 bases match TRBD1. V lost 4 bases, J lost 4 bases, and 8 bases stayed unmatched. Germline V gene data show CDR1 as SGHVS and CDR2 as FQNEAQ. The CDR3 has 16 amino acids. CDR3 in DNA: TGTGCCAGCAGCTACCGGGACAGGGTGCAGAATCAGCCCCAGCATTTT. Its translation is CASSYRDRVQNQPQHF.

V and J are TRBV4-1 and TRBJ2-1, with D possibly TRBD2 on 6 matching bases. The CDR3 loop spans 13 amino acids. Germline loops: CDR1 MGHRA, CDR2 YSYEKL. Between the trimmed V and J ends, which lost 7 bases and 3 bases, there was a span of 10 bases. CDR3 sequence (DNA): TGCGCCAGCATTGGGGGGATCTACAATGAGCAGTTCTTC. The encoded protein is CASIGGIYNEQFF.

The count of this clone is one. The CDR3 DNA reads TGCGCCAGCAGCCCCCTTCGACAGAACACTGAAGCTTTCTTT. Its protein product is CASSPLRQNTEAFF. The V gene is TRBV5-1, the J gene TRBJ1-1; no definite D call. CDR1 is SGHRS, CDR2 YFSETQ, per germline. V lost 4 bases, J lost 1 base, and 11 bases lay in between. This CDR3 comprises 14 residues. The full variable domain, its missing parts supplied by reference TRBV5-1 and TRBJ1-1, is KAGVTQTPRYLIKTRGQQVTLSCSPISGHRSVSWYQQTPGQGLQFLFEYFSETQRNKGNFPGRFSGRQFSNSRSEMNVSTLELGDSALYLCASSPLRQNTEAFFGQGTRLTVV.